These T cell receptor beta chains were read from a single sample in a study of cytomegalovirus exposure and HLA in healthy donors. The table came from immunoSEQ multiplex PCR; TCRdb's copy has only in-frame clones and leaves some out. The sample shows about 100,000 clones, more than 70% of them seen only once. Sequencing input: PBMCs. All receptors come from an older woman in good health and CMV-seropositive. CDR3s include the opening cysteine and the closing phenylalanine or tryptophan. A D gene is named only where the DNA matches it firmly. Size is stated for part of the rows, as once, few or many counts, or as a class when the clone is expanded.

CASSLGGSTDTQYF | TGTGCCAGCAGCCTGGGAGGGAGCACAGATACGCAGTATTTT | TRBD2 | TRBJ2-3 | TRBV11-2 | -
CSVRTGGRGYTF | TGCAGCGTTCGGACAGGGGGCCGGGGCTACACCTTC | TRBD1 | TRBJ1-2 | TRBV29-1 | -
CASSLTALSGLPGELFF | TGTGCCAGCTCACTAACGGCACTCTCGGGATTGCCCGGGGAGCTGTTTTTT | - | TRBJ2-2 | TRBV18 | -
CASSTPERSGGTEAFF | TGTGCCAGCAGCACCCCAGAAAGATCGGGTGGCACTGAAGCTTTCTTT | - | TRBJ1-1 | TRBV7-9 | -
CAWGLAGGWETQYF | TGTGCCTGGGGGCTAGCGGGAGGTTGGGAGACCCAGTACTTC | TRBD2 | TRBJ2-5 | TRBV30 | -
CSVEGTSGMTSEQFF | TGCAGCGTTGAAGGGACTAGCGGGATGACAAGTGAGCAGTTCTTC | TRBD2 | TRBJ2-1 | TRBV29-1 | -
CASSVASGESTDTQYF | TGTGCCAGCAGCGTAGCGTCGGGAGAAAGCACAGATACGCAGTATTTT | - | TRBJ2-3 | TRBV9 | -
CSVEAERSMTGLAEAFF | TGCAGCGTTGAAGCCGAAAGGTCAATGACAGGGTTAGCTGAAGCTTTCTTT | TRBD1 | TRBJ1-1 | TRBV29-1 | once
CASSLVGRDSYNEQFF | TGCGCCAGCAGCTTGGTCGGGAGAGATTCCTACAATGAGCAGTTCTTC | - | TRBJ2-1 | TRBV5-1 | -
CASSQGGGRRTYEQYF | TGCGCCAGCAGTCAGGGCGGGGGGCGCCGAACCTACGAGCAGTACTTC | TRBD2 | TRBJ2-7 | TRBV4-1 | -
CASSEGTSGNEQFF | TGCGCCAGCAGTGAGGGAACTAGCGGGAATGAGCAGTTCTTC | TRBD2 | TRBJ2-1 | TRBV10-2 | -
CASSTGQDTEAFF | TGTGCCAGCAGCACGGGACAGGACACTGAAGCTTTCTTT | TRBD1 | TRBJ1-1 | TRBV28 | few
CASSQRQGGVNGYTF | TGTGCCAGCAGTCAACGTCAGGGGGGTGTGAATGGCTACACCTTC | TRBD1 | TRBJ1-2 | TRBV7-2 | -
CAWSRQGYSPLHF | TGTGCCTGGTCGAGACAGGGCTATTCACCCCTCCACTTT | TRBD1 | TRBJ1-6 | TRBV30 | -
CASRTASGTSTDTQYF | TGTGCCAGCAGGACCGCTAGCGGAACTAGCACAGATACGCAGTATTTT | TRBD2 | TRBJ2-3 | TRBV28 | -
CASSSPPLGRRYTEAFF | TGTGCCAGCAGTTCCCCCCCTCTTGGGAGGAGGTACACTGAAGCTTTCTTT | - | TRBJ1-1 | TRBV7-9 | -